This TCR beta chain came from a study of cytomegalovirus exposure and HLA in healthy donors. The germline V gene encodes CDR1 SGHAT and CDR2 FQNNGV. Losses at the gene ends were 3 bases for V and 4 bases for J; bases not matched to a gene: 13. The length of the CDR3 is 17 residues. The primer mix had 60 Vbeta and 13 Jbeta primers. Clones were read by immunoSEQ multiplex PCR, and TCRdb kept only the in-frame ones, dropping some. The sample has 65,000 to 70,000 clones, around 74% seen once. In the case of this clone: Its antigen is as yet unknown.

There were likely unrecorded immune exposures, though donors were nominally healthy when sampled. Study-level results: It was shown in a later analysis that HLA-associated TCR beta chains were more clonally expanded than other, equally common chains.

The source material was PBMCs. This chain connects TRBV11-2 to TRBJ1-1; 8 nucleotides match TRBD1. The clonotype was recovered from a woman in her thirties in good health and CMV-seropositive. The CDR3 nucleotides are TGTGCCAGCAGCTTGGGTGACAGGGGAGGGGTGATCACTGAAGCTTTCTTT. Encoded protein: CASSLGDRGGVITEAFF.